This T cell receptor (beta chain) was identified in a study of T cell responses to AZD1222 COVID-19 vaccine. The study, taken as a whole, reports: Vaccination with two AZD1222 doses was followed by a rise in Spike-specific TCR breadth and depth. Seropositivity was recorded at baseline in only a handful of AZD1222 recipients. Clonal diversity may have been underestimated, and the donors were mostly white British, with more females than males. Mapped onto spike, vaccine-associated CD4 TCRs spanned it and were dominant at 160-218 and 743-854.

This clone was seen many times. What it recognizes is unknown. This CDR3 comprises 14 residues. The germline V gene encodes CDR1 SGHTA and CDR2 FQGNSA. Trimming removed 3 bases from V and 2 bases from J, with 10 bases in between. TCRdb's copy holds only in-frame clones and misses some; the assay was immunoSEQ multiplex PCR. The table includes roughly 150,000 clones, 92% detected once. The receptor was isolated from an adult in good health. Specimen: peripheral blood, collected on day 0 of AZD1222 vaccination. This chain uses TRBV7-2 with TRBJ1-2, with a tentative D call TRBD1 (6 bases). CDR3 protein: CASSLNRANYGYTF. In DNA, the CDR3 is TGTGCCAGCAGCTTGAACAGGGCAAACTATGGCTACACCTTC.